This passage covers 30 T cell receptor beta chains from one sample sequenced in a study of blood T cell repertoires in COVID-19. Data came from immunoSEQ multiplex PCR; TCRdb stores just in-frame clones and leaves some out. The repertoire consists of roughly 250,000 clones, with 88% occurring once and the leading ten covering roughly 2%. Sequenced material: peripheral blood. These receptors all stem from a woman between 40 and 50 years old who had recovered from COVID-19.

The rearrangement links TRBV7-3 to TRBJ1-1; 11 bases are a match to TRBD1. Germline V gene sequence: CDR1 SGHTA, CDR2 FQGTGA. J lost 12 bases, V lost 4 bases, and 7 bases had no gene match. The CDR3 totals 13 residues. The DNA of the CDR3 is TGTGCCAGCAGCTGGGGGACAGGGGGTAAGACTTTCTTT. Protein sequence: CASSWGTGGKTFF.

V gene TRBV7-2 combines with J gene TRBJ1-3, with D possibly being TRBD1 (5 bases). CDR1 and CDR2 (germline): SGHTA, FQGNSA. Trimming pared 5 bases from V and 0 bases from J, leaving 8 bases between. The CDR3 is 14 residues long. The DNA of the CDR3 is TGTGCCAGCAGCCCCGACAGCTCTGGAAACACCATATATTTT. Protein: CASSPDSSGNTIYF.

This chain connects TRBV20-1 to TRBJ2-1; possible D gene TRBD2, 5 bases. Germline loops: CDR1 DFQATT, CDR2 SNEGSKA (reference sequence). The V and J ends lost 5 bases and 7 bases respectively, with 9 bases between them. The CDR3 runs to 11 residues. CDR3 nucleotide sequence: TGCAGTGCTGGACTGGGTAATGAGCAGTTCTTC. Protein product: CSAGLGNEQFF.

This chain joins TRBV4-3 and TRBJ2-6, with D possibly being TRBD1 (5 bases). Looked up from germline, CDR1 is LGHNA and CDR2 is YSLEER. Trimming pared 2 bases from V and 2 bases from J, leaving 10 bases between. CDR3 length: 16 amino acids. The CDR3, as DNA: TGCGCCAGCAGCCAACCGCAGGGAACTGGGGCCAACGTCCTGACTTTC. Its translation is CASSQPQGTGANVLTF.

The rearrangement uses TRBV6-5 and TRBJ2-7; TRBD1 matches at 9 bases. The ends lost 5 bases at V and 7 bases at J; junction bases unmatched: 6. Per the germline V gene, CDR1 is MNHEY and CDR2 is SVGAGI. The CDR3 contains 13 residues. CDR3 bases: TGTGCCAGCAGTCAGGACAGGGGCATGGAGCAGTACTTC. Encoded protein: CASSQDRGMEQYF.

To note about this clone: This specimen includes other DNA sequences encoding the same CDR3. The J gene is TRBJ2-6, the V gene TRBV27; 11 bases are shared with TRBD1. From germline, CDR1 is MNHEY and CDR2 SMNVEV (reference sequence). With V trimmed by 9 bases and J by 1 base, 8 bases remained unmatched. This CDR3 region has 17 residues. CDR3 nucleotides: TGTGCCAGTTCGCCGGGACAGGGGGGTTCTGGGGCCAACGTCCTGACTTTC. It is translated as CASSPGQGGSGANVLTF.

The chain couples TRBV7-8 to TRBJ2-1; no clear D gene. V was pared by 1 base and J by 2 bases, with 12 bases between. Germline V gene data show CDR1 as SGHVS and CDR2 as FQNEAQ. The length of the CDR3 is 16 residues. CDR3 sequence reads: CASSLGAGFTYNEQFF. CDR3 bases: TGTGCCAGCAGCTTAGGGGCAGGCTTTACCTACAATGAGCAGTTCTTC.

The chain is built from TRBV6-2 or TRBV6-3 and TRBJ1-2; a possible D gene is TRBD1 (6 bases). Looked up from germline, CDR1 is MNHEY and CDR2 is SVGEGT. CDR3 size: 14 residues. The V gene lost 5 bases and the J gene lost 4 bases, with 14 bases spanning the gap. In DNA form, the CDR3 reads TGTGCCAGCAGTGCTAACAGGGAGATCTATGGCTACACCTTC. This codes for CASSANREIYGYTF.

This chain connects TRBV24-1 to TRBJ2-7; 7 nucleotides line up with TRBD2. V lost 5 bases and J lost 4; bases outside the gene matches: 4. Germline-derived CDR1 and CDR2 are KGHDR and SFDVKD. The CDR3 loop spans 13 amino acids. CDR3 region: CATSGGGQYEQYF. In DNA, the CDR3 is TGTGCCACCAGTGGGGGGGGTCAATACGAGCAGTACTTC.

The V call is TRBV19, the J call TRBJ2-5, with D possibly matching TRBD1 (6 bases). The germline V and J ends were trimmed by 2 bases and 5 bases, with 15 bases remaining between them. This CDR3 comprises 15 residues. The germline gives CDR1 LNHDA, CDR2 SQIVND (reference sequence). The CDR3 DNA reads TGTGCCAGTAGTATAAGCCCCCAGGGGTGGGAGACCCAGTACTTC. Residues: CASSISPQGWETQYF.

The chain recombines TRBV6-2 or TRBV6-3 with TRBJ2-7; 8 bases align to TRBD1. V was pared by 2 bases and J by 0 bases, with 21 bases of the junction left unmatched. Germline-derived CDR1 and CDR2 are MNHEY and SVGEGT. This CDR3 is 21 amino acids long. As DNA, the CDR3 is TGTGCCAGCAGTTACCCAACCACCGGGACAGGTCTACTTGCGAGCTCCTACGAGCAGTACTTC. Its protein product is CASSYPTTGTGLLASSYEQYF.

This clone is a singleton in its sample. V is TRBV19 and J is TRBJ2-3, with TRBD1 identical over 9 bases. The CDR3 contains 15 residues. V lost 4 bases, J lost 2 bases, and 4 bases stayed unmatched. CDR1 and CDR2 from the germline V gene are LNHDA and SQIVND (reference sequence). CDR3: CASSTGQGYTDTQYF. The CDR3 nucleotides are TGTGCCAGTAGTACAGGACAGGGGTACACAGATACGCAGTATTTT. The complete variable domain, with remaining parts taken from reference TRBV19 and TRBJ2-3, reads DGGITQSPKYLFRKEGQNVTLSCEQNLNHDAMYWYRQDPGQGLRLIYYSQIVNDFQKGDIAEGYSVSREKKESFPLTVTSAQKNPTAFYLCASSTGQGYTDTQYFGPGTRLTVL.

The gene calls are TRBV4-2 and TRBJ1-1, with 9 nucleotides matching TRBD1. The CDR3 spans 17 residues. In germline, CDR1 is LGHNA, CDR2 YNFKEQ. V lost 1 base and J lost 0; bases outside the gene matches: 6. For the CDR3, the DNA is TGTGCCAGCAGCCAAGGACAGGGGGACTCCTTGAACACTGAAGCTTTCTTT. This translates into CASSQGQGDSLNTEAFF.

The chain has TRBV12-3 or TRBV12-4 and TRBJ1-3; D might be TRBD1 (5 bases). CDR3 length: 13 residues. Trimming pared 5 bases from V and 3 bases from J, leaving 8 bases between. CDR3 sequence reads: CASSLDIGNTIYF. The CDR3 DNA is TGTGCCAGCAGTCTGGACATTGGAAACACCATATATTTT.

This chain connects TRBV10-1 to TRBJ2-6, with a weak D call TRBD1 (5 bases). V shed 4 bases and J shed 1 base, with 11 bases lying between them. The CDR3 has 16 amino acids. Per the germline V gene, CDR1 is WNHNN and CDR2 is SYGVQD (reference sequence). The CDR3 DNA reads TGCGCCAGCAGTGGCAGGGCTTTTTCTGGGGCCAACGTCCTGACTTTC. It codes for CASSGRAFSGANVLTF.

The chain employs TRBV10-1 and TRBJ2-7, with D possibly TRBD1 on 5 matching bases. Germline V CDR1 and CDR2: WNHNN, SYGVQD (reference sequence). CDR3 length: 14 amino acids. Between the trimmed V and J ends, which lost 7 bases and 4 bases, there was a span of 17 bases. In DNA, the CDR3 is TGCGCCAGCACCCCCCTGCCAGGGTGTTACGAGCAGTACTTC. Protein product: CASTPLPGCYEQYF.

This chain uses TRBV30 with TRBJ1-6; 8 nucleotides match TRBD1. CDR3 length equals 13 residues. V dropped 0 bases and J dropped 9; count of bases not matched to a gene: 1. From germline, CDR1 is GTSNPN and CDR2 SVGIG (reference sequence). This chain's CDR3 is CAWSVQGASPLHF. The DNA for the CDR3 is TGTGCCTGGAGTGTCCAGGGGGCTTCACCCCTCCACTTT.

The gene calls are TRBV5-5 and TRBJ1-4; a possible D gene is TRBD1 (5 bases). Trimming pared 3 bases from V and 5 bases from J, leaving 14 bases between. Per the germline V gene, CDR1 is SGHKS and CDR2 is YYEKEE (reference sequence). There are 15 residues in the CDR3. CDR3 DNA sequence: TGTGCCAGCAGCTCCCGGGGGACTGAGAATGAAAAACTGTTTTTT. This sequence encodes CASSSRGTENEKLFF.

This clone has a single count. V is TRBV19 and J is TRBJ2-1, with 7 bases fitting TRBD1. J lost 4 bases, V lost 5 bases, and 11 bases had no gene match. CDR1 and CDR2 (germline): LNHDA, SQIVND (reference sequence). The CDR3 has 16 amino acids. CDR3 sequence reads: CASSAQGGVGYNEQFF. The CDR3 nucleotides read TGTGCCAGTAGTGCCCAAGGGGGCGTAGGGTACAATGAGCAGTTCTTC.

This chain connects TRBV19 to TRBJ1-5; TRBD1 agrees at 7 bases. V lost 5 bases, J lost 10 bases, and 8 bases stayed unmatched. Germline V CDR1 and CDR2: LNHDA, SQIVND (reference sequence). This CDR3 contains 13 residues. In DNA, the CDR3 is TGTGCCAGTAGTCCTACAGGGGCAGGACCCCAGCATTTT. Its translation: CASSPTGAGPQHF.

J is TRBJ2-1 and V is TRBV5-6; 7 bases are a match to TRBD2. V gave up 4 bases and J gave up 7 bases; unmatched junction bases: 5. This CDR3 is 13 amino acids long. Germline CDR1 SGHDT, CDR2 YYEEEE. This CDR3 reads CASSGTTLNEQFF. The CDR3 bases are TGTGCCAGCAGCGGGACTACTCTAAATGAGCAGTTCTTC.

The chain's CDR3 is CASSIVAGNEKLFF. The CDR3 bases are TGTGCCAGTAGTATAGTAGCCGGAAATGAAAAACTGTTTTTT. V gene TRBV19 combines with J gene TRBJ1-4; D not resolved. From germline, CDR1 is LNHDA and CDR2 SQIVND (reference sequence). The CDR3 length is 14 residues. V dropped 1 base and J dropped 5 bases, with 8 bases sitting between them. Full variable domain (outside the CDR3, taken from reference TRBV19 and TRBJ1-4): DGGITQSPKYLFRKEGQNVTLSCEQNLNHDAMYWYRQDPGQGLRLIYYSQIVNDFQKGDIAEGYSVSREKKESFPLTVTSAQKNPTAFYLCASSIVAGNEKLFFGSGTQLSVL.

The chain employs TRBV11-3 and TRBJ2-7, with 7 bases that match TRBD2. Unmatched junction bases numbered 4, after V lost 0 bases and J lost 2 bases. Germline V gene data show CDR1 as SGHNT and CDR2 as YENEEA. This CDR3 region has 15 residues. Here the CDR3 reads CASSLEGGGTYEQYF. DNA for the CDR3: TGTGCCAGCAGCTTAGAGGGCGGGGGTACCTACGAGCAGTACTTC.

This sequence joins TRBV29-1 and TRBJ2-2; TRBD2 matches 9 bases. With 7 bases clipped from V and 6 bases from J, the junction kept 9 bases outside the gene matches. CDR1 and CDR2 from the germline V gene are SQVTM and ANQGSEA. CDR3 size: 14 residues. The DNA of the CDR3 is TGCAGCGCTAGACTAGCGGAAAACCCCGGGGAGCTGTTTTTT. Translation gives CSARLAENPGELFF.

This sequence joins TRBV6-5 and TRBJ2-4; perhaps TRBD1 as D (5 bases). Looked up from germline, CDR1 is MNHEY and CDR2 is SVGAGI. V was trimmed by 4 bases and J by 6 bases, leaving 10 bases between them. The CDR3 loop spans 13 amino acids. CDR3 coding DNA: TGTGCCAGCAGTTTTCTAGGGGCAAACATTCAGTACTTC. Translation: CASSFLGANIQYF.

To note about this clone: This specimen includes other DNA sequences encoding the same CDR3. The chain uses TRBV18 and TRBJ1-4; TRBD1 aligns across 7 bases. The length of the CDR3 is 14 residues. CDR1 is KGHSH and CDR2 is LQKENI in the germline V gene. The V gene end was trimmed by 0 bases and the J gene end by 5 bases; junction bases not matched to a gene: 0. CDR3 loop: CASSPPTGNEKLFF. CDR3 bases: TGTGCCAGCTCACCACCGACAGGGAATGAAAAACTGTTTTTT. Full variable domain (outside the CDR3, taken from reference TRBV18 and TRBJ1-4): NAGVMQNPRHLVRRRGQEARLRCSPMKGHSHVYWYRQLPEEGLKFMVYLQKENIIDESGMPKERFSAEFPKEGPSILRIQQVVRGDSAAYFCASSPPTGNEKLFFGSGTQLSVL.

Comments on this clone: Other DNA sequences from this sample encode an identical CDR3 as well. The gene calls are TRBV3-1 (or the pseudogene TRBV3-2) and TRBJ2-7; possibly TRBD1 for D (5 bases). Germline CDR1 reads LGHDT; CDR2 reads YNNKEL (reference sequence). Between the trimmed V and J ends, which lost 4 bases and 2 bases, there was a span of 12 bases. The CDR3 length is 14 residues. The CDR3 spells CASSPSGRAYEQYF. The DNA for the CDR3 is TGTGCCAGCAGCCCCTCCGGCAGGGCCTACGAGCAGTACTTC.

This chain joins TRBV20-1 and TRBJ1-6, with D unresolved. V was clipped by 3 bases and J by 0 bases, with 9 bases between them. The V gene's germline CDR1 is DFQATT and CDR2 SNEGSKA (reference sequence). The CDR3 contains 15 residues. The CDR3, as DNA: TGCAGTGCTAGTTCCCCGGGCTCCTATAATTCACCCCTCCACTTT. Its protein is CSASSPGSYNSPLHF.

The rearrangement joins TRBV5-1 to TRBJ2-2, with D maybe TRBD2 (5 bases). The germline CDR1 and CDR2 sequences are SGHRS and YFSETQ. The CDR3 contains 18 residues. V lost 4 bases, J lost 0 bases, and 19 bases lay in between. CDR3 nucleotides: TGCGCCAGCAGCCCGATCTTCGTACCGGGGTCGAACACCGGGGAGCTGTTTTTT. It codes for CASSPIFVPGSNTGELFF.

The gene calls are TRBV7-8 and TRBJ2-7; TRBD1 matches at 8 bases. The V gene's germline CDR1 is SGHVS and CDR2 FQNEAQ. V lost 4 bases and J lost 2; bases outside the gene matches: 10. The CDR3 runs 16 residues. The chain's CDR3 is CASSSFSGTGTYEQYF. DNA of the CDR3: TGTGCCAGCAGCTCATTCTCCGGGACAGGAACCTACGAGCAGTACTTC.